The next 13 T cell receptor beta chains were all read from a single sample in a study of glioma-infiltrating T cells. TCR alpha and beta CDR3 regions were amplified from RNA using iRepertoire nested multiplex PCR. TCRdb processed the multiplex PCR reads anew with MiXCR; each CDR3 protein has one entry. There are about 110,000 distinct CDR3 sequences in the sample; less than 30% occur only once, and under 45% lies in the top ten. The sequencing input was glioma tissue, nonneoplastic brain tissue, or PBMCs (not recorded which). The source of these receptors is a human donor with low-grade glioma or glioblastoma, undergoing nonglioma brain surgery, or in good health (not recorded which).

This clonotype appeared a few times. The chain carries TRBV2 and TRBJ2-1, with unresolved D. V was shortened by 3 bases and J by 7 bases, with 13 bases between the two germline ends. The CDR3 runs 14 residues. The germline gives CDR1 SNHLY, CDR2 FYNNEI. The CDR3 DNA reads TGTGCCAGCAGTGAGTTTACCATTTCGAATGAGCAGTTCTTC. Translated: CASSEFTISNEQFF.

The sample holds many counts of this clonotype. J is TRBJ2-4 and V is TRBV15, with TRBD1 matching 8 bases. V was clipped by 0 bases and J by 8 bases; unmatched bases: 6. This CDR3 comprises 15 residues. Germline V gene data show CDR1 as LNHNV and CDR2 as YYDKDF (reference sequence). CDR3 in DNA: TGTGCCACCAGCAGAGAGGCAGGGGGCAGGGACATTCAGTACTTC. It encodes CATSREAGGRDIQYF.

This clonotype came up many times. The chain joins TRBV27 to TRBJ2-7, with D perhaps TRBD2 (6 bases). V lost 5 bases to trimming and J lost 9 bases, with 17 bases between them. Per the germline V gene, CDR1 is MNHEY and CDR2 is SMNVEV (reference sequence). This CDR3 region has 13 residues. The CDR3 here is CASSEGPGAGQYF. In nucleotides, the CDR3 is TGTGCCAGCAGTGAGGGACCCGGAGCGGGGCAGTACTTC.

This clonotype was detected many times. V is TRBV7-6 and J is TRBJ2-1; D is possibly TRBD2 (6 bases). The ends were cut back, 4 bases at V and 2 bases at J, with 9 bases in the middle. This CDR3 is 14 amino acids long. The germline gives CDR1 SGHVS, CDR2 FNYEAQ. In DNA form, the CDR3 reads TGTGCCAGCAGCTCGGGACTGGCCTACAATGAGCAGTTCTTC. Its protein product is CASSSGLAYNEQFF.

This clonotype has ten or more counts. This rearrangement joins TRBV27 to TRBJ1-4; 7 bases match TRBD1. The CDR3 runs 15 residues. V was clipped by 3 bases and J by 8 bases; unmatched bases: 9. Germline V gene sequence: CDR1 MNHEY, CDR2 SMNVEV (reference sequence). CDR3 nucleotide sequence: TGTGCCAGCAGTTTCCAGGGGGAAATAGAGGAAAAACTGTTTTTT. As protein: CASSFQGEIEEKLFF.

This clonotype has a count of ten or more. The chain recombines TRBV3-1 with TRBJ1-5, with 7 bases fitting TRBD1. The germline gives CDR1 LGHDT, CDR2 YNNKEL (reference sequence). The CDR3 is made up of 15 amino acids. V shed 1 base and J 7 bases; nucleotides not matched to a gene: 7. DNA of the CDR3: TGTGCCAGCAGCCAAGGAGACAGGGTAGGACAGCCCCAGCATTTT. This sequence encodes CASSQGDRVGQPQHF.

This clonotype was detected ten times or more. This rearrangement joins TRBV2 to TRBJ2-5, with D unresolved. Germline values: CDR1 SNHLY, CDR2 FYNNEI. Trimming pared 8 bases from V and 0 bases from J, leaving 4 bases between. This CDR3 contains 11 residues. The DNA for the CDR3 is TGTGCCAGCGCGTACCAAGAGACCCAGTACTTC. Translation: CASAYQETQYF.

With regard to this clonotype: The junction shows a germline mismatch at one end, possibly a read error. V and J are TRBV6-2 or TRBV6-3 and TRBJ1-1; perhaps TRBD1 as D (5 bases). This CDR3 region has 14 residues. Germline V gene sequence: CDR1 MNHEY, CDR2 SVGEGT. The CDR3 reads CASRRLGDVTKAFF. The CDR3 nucleotides are TGTGCCAGCAGGCGGTTAGGGGATGTCACTAAAGCTTTCTTT.

Worth noting for this clonotype: This sequence may be a read error, since a much larger clone differs from it by one base. The chain links TRBV29-1 to TRBJ2-7, with 8 bases matching TRBD1. V dropped 4 bases and J dropped 4; count of bases not matched to a gene: 6. From germline, CDR1 is SQVTM and CDR2 ANQGSEA. The CDR3 totals 13 residues. The CDR3 here is CSVARTGTYEQYF. The DNA of the CDR3 is TGCAGCGTTGCGCGGACAGGGACGTACGAGCAGTACTTC.

This clonotype was seen at least ten times. V and J are TRBV20-1 and TRBJ2-1; 8 bases agree with TRBD2. J lost 7 bases, V lost 2 bases, and 10 bases had no gene match. In germline, CDR1 is DFQATT, CDR2 SNEGSKA (reference sequence). The CDR3 is 15 residues long. In DNA form, the CDR3 reads TGCAGTGCTAGACATCAGGCGGGGGGCCTAAATGAGCAGTTCTTC. Encoded protein: CSARHQAGGLNEQFF.

This clonotype was observed many times. This chain links TRBV10-2 with TRBJ2-3; D uncertain. CDR3 length: 13 amino acids. Germline CDR1 WSHSY, CDR2 SAAADI. V gave up 6 bases and J gave up 6 bases, with 13 bases separating them. The chain's CDR3 is CASRRSEWDTQYF. CDR3 nucleotide sequence: TGCGCCAGCAGAAGATCCGAATGGGATACGCAGTATTTT.

This clonotype was recorded many times. The rearrangement uses TRBV6-1 and TRBJ2-7, with a possible D match to TRBD1 (6 bases). V was clipped by 5 bases and J by 6 bases, with 14 bases between them. Germline V lookup: CDR1 MNHNS, CDR2 SASEGT. The CDR3 sequence is 13 residues long. The CDR3 protein is CASSSPRGPEQYF. CDR3 nucleotide sequence: TGTGCCAGCAGTTCACCCAGGGGTCCCGAGCAGTACTTC.

About this clonotype: Being one base from a much bigger clone, this may be a read error. The rearrangement joins TRBV5-1 to TRBJ2-2; the D gene is possibly TRBD2 (6 bases). Trimming cost V 5 bases and J 3 bases, with 14 bases left between them. The length of the CDR3 is 15 residues. Looked up from germline, CDR1 is SGHRS and CDR2 is YFSETQ. The CDR3 region has the DNA TGCGCCAGCAGGCCCCCGGGACTGGACACCGGGGAGCTGTTTTTT. Translation gives CASRPPGLDTGELFF.